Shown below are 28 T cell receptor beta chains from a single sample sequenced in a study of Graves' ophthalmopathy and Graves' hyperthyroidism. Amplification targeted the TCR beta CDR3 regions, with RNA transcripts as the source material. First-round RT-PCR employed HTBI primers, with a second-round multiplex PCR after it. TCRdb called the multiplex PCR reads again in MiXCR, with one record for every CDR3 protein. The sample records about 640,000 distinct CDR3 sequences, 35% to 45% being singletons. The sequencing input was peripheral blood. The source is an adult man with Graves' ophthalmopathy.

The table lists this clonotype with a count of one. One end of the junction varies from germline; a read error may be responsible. The CDR3 DNA follows: TGTGCCAGCAGCTTTGGACTAGCGGGAGGCAATGAGCAGTTTTTT. Translating gives CASSFGLAGGNEQFF. V is TRBV7-6 and J is TRBJ2-2; 14 bases match TRBD2. The CDR3 consists of 15 residues. Germline lookup yields CDR1 SGHVS and CDR2 FNYEAQ.

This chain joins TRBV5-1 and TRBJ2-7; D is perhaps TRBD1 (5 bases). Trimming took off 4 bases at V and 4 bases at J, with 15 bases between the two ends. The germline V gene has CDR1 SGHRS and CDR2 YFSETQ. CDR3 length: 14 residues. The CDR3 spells CASSPNTGPYEQYF. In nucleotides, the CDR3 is TGCGCCAGCAGCCCGAATACAGGACCGTACGAGCAGTACTTC.

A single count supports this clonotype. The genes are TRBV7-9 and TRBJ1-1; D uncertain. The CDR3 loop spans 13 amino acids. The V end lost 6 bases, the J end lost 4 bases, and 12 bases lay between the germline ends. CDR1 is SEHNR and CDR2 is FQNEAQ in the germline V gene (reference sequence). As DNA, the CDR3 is TGTGCCAGCAGGCCAGGCAGAACCACTGAAGCTTTCTTT. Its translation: CASRPGRTTEAFF. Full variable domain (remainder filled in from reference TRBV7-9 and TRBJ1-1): DTGVSQNPRHKITKRGQNVTFRCDPISEHNRLYWYRQTLGQGPEFLTYFQNEAQLEKSRLLSDRFSAERPKGSFSTLEIQRTEQGDSAMYLCASRPGRTTEAFFGQGTRLTVV.

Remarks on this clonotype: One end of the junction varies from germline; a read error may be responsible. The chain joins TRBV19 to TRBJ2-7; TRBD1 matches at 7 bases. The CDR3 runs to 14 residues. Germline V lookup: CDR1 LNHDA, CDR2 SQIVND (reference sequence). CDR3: CASSRQGETYKQYF. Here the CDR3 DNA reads TGTGCCAGCAGTCGACAGGGCGAAACCTACAAGCAGTACTTC.

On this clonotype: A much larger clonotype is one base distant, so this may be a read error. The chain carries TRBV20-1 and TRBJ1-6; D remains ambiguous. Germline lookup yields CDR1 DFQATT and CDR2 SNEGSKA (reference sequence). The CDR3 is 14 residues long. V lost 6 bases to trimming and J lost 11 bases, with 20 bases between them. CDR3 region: CSAPLGRQNPPLHF. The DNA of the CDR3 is TGCAGTGCCCCACTGGGTCGTCAGAATCCACCCCTCCACTTT.

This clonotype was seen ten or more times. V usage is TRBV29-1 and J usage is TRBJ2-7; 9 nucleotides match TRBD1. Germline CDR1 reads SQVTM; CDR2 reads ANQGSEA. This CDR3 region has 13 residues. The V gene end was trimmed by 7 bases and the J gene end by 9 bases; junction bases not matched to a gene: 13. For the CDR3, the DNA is TGCAGCGGGTCAACCGGGACAGGGACAGGGCAGTACTTC. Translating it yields CSGSTGTGTGQYF.

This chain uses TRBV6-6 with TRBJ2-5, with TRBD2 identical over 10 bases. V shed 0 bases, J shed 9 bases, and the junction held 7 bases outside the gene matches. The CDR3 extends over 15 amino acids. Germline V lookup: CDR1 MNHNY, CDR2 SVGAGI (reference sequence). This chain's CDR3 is CASSYSLAGPKAQYF. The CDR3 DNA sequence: TGTGCCAGCAGTTACTCACTAGCGGGGCCCAAGGCCCAGTACTTC.

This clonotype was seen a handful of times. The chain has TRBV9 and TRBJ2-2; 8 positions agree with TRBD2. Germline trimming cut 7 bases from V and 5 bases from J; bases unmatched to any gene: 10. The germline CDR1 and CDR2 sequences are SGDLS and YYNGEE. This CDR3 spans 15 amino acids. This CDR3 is CASRGLAGRTGELFF. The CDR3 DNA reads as TGTGCCAGCCGAGGGCTAGCGGGCCGGACCGGGGAGCTGTTTTTT.

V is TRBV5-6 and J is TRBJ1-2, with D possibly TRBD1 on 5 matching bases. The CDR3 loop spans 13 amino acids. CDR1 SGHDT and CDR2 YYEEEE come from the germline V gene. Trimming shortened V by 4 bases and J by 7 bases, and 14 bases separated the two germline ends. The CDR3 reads CASSVAGMGGYTF. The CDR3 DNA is TGTGCCAGCAGCGTGGCAGGGATGGGTGGCTACACCTTC. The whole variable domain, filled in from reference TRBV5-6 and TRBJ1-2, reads DAGVTQSPTHLIKTRGQQVTLRCSPKSGHDTVSWYQQALGQGPQFIFQYYEEEERQRGNFPDRFSGHQFPNYSSELNVNALLLGDSALYLCASSVAGMGGYTFGSGTRLTVV.

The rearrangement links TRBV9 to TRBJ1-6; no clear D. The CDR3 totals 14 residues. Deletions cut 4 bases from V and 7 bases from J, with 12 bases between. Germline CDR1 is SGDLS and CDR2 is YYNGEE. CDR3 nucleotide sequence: TGTGCCAGCAGCCATTGGGCCGACAATTCACCCCTCCACTTT. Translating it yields CASSHWADNSPLHF.

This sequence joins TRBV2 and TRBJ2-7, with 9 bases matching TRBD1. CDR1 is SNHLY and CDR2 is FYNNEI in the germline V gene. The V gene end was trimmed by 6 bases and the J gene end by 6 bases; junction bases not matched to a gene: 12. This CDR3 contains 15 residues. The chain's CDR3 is CASSIDRGWLGEQYF. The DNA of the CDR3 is TGTGCCAGCAGCATCGACAGGGGGTGGCTAGGCGAGCAGTACTTC. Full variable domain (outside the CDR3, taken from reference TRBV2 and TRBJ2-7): EPEVTQTPSHQVTQMGQEVILRCVPISNHLYFYWYRQILGQKVEFLVSFYNNEISEKSEIFDDQFSVERPDGSNFTLKIRSTKLEDSAMYFCASSIDRGWLGEQYFGPGTRLTVT.

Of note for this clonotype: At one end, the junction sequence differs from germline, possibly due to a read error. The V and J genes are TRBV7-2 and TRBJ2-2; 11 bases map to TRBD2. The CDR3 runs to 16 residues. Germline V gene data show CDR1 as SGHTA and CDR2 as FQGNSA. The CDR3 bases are TGTGCCAGCAGCTTAATAGCGGGGGGGAACAACGGGGAGCTGTTTTTT. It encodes CASSLIAGGNNGELFF.

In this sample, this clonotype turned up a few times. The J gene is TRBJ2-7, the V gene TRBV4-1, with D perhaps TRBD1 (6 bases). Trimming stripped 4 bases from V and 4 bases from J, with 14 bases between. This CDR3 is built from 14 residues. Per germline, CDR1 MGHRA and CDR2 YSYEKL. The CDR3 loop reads CASSPRTDAYEQYF. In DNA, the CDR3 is TGCGCCAGCAGCCCGCGGACAGACGCTTACGAGCAGTACTTC.

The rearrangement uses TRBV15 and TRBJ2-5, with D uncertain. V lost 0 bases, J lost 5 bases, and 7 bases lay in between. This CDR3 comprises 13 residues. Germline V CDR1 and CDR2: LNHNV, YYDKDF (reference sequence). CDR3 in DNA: TGTGCCACCAGCAGAGAGGGGTATGAGACCCAGTACTTC. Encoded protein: CATSREGYETQYF.

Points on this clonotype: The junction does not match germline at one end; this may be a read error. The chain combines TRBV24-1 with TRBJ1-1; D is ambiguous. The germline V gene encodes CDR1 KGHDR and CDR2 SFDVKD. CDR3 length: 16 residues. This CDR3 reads CATSDFRARMNTETFF. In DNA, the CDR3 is TGTGCCACCAGTGATTTCCGGGCGAGAATGAACACTGAAACTTTCTTT.

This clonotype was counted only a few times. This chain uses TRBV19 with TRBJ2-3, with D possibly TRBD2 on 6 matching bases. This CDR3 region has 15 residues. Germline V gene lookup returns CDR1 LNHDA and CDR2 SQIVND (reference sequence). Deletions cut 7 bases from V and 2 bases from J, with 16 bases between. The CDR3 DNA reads TGTGCCAGTACGGGAGAGGGAAGATACACAGATACGCAGTATTTT. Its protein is CASTGEGRYTDTQYF. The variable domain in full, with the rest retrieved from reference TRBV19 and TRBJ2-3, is DGGITQSPKYLFRKEGQNVTLSCEQNLNHDAMYWYRQDPGQGLRLIYYSQIVNDFQKGDIAEGYSVSREKKESFPLTVTSAQKNPTAFYLCASTGEGRYTDTQYFGPGTRLTVL.

The CDR3 bases are TGTGCCAGCAGCCCCATGGGCGGGGTATTCACAGATACGCAGTATTTT. This gives the protein CASSPMGGVFTDTQYF. The V and J genes are TRBV7-9 and TRBJ2-3, with D possibly TRBD2 on 6 matching bases. CDR1 and CDR2 from the germline V gene are SEHNR and FQNEAQ (reference sequence). CDR3 length: 16 residues. V lost 5 bases and J lost 2, with 17 bases in between. The full variable domain, with the rest looked up from reference TRBV7-9 and TRBJ2-3, is DTGVSQNPRHKITKRGQNVTFRCDPISEHNRLYWYRQTLGQGPEFLTYFQNEAQLEKSRLLSDRFSAERPKGSFSTLEIQRTEQGDSAMYLCASSPMGGVFTDTQYFGPGTRLTVL.

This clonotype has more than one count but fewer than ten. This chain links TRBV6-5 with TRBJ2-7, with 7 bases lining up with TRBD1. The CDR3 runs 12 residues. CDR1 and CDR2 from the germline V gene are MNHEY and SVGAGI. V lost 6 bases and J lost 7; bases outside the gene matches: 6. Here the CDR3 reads CASSLGTEEQYF. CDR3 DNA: TGTGCCAGCAGCCTCGGGACAGAAGAGCAGTACTTC.

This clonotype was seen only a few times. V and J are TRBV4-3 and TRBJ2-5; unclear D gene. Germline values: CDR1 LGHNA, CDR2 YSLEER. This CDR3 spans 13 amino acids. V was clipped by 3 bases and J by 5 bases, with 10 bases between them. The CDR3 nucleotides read TGCGCCAGCAGCCAGGTGGTTGCCGAGACCCAGTACTTC. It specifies CASSQVVAETQYF.

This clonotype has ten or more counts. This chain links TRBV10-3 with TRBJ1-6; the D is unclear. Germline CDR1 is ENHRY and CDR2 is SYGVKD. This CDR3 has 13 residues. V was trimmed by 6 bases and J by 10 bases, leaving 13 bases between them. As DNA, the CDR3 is TGTGCCATCAGAGCAGGTGACGAGTCACCCCTCCACTTT. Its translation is CAIRAGDESPLHF.

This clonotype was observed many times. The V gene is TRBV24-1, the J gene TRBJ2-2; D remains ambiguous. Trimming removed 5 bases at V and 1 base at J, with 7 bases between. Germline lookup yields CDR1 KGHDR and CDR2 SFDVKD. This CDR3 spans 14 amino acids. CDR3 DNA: TGTGCCACCAGTGCGGGCAAGAACACCGGGGAGCTGTTTTTT. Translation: CATSAGKNTGELFF.

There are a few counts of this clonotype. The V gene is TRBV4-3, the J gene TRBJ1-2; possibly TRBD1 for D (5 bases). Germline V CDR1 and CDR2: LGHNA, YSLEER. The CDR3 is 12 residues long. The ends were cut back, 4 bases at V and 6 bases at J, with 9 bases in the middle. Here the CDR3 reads CASSLRGHGYTF. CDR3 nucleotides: TGCGCCAGCAGCCTGAGGGGTCATGGCTACACCTTC.

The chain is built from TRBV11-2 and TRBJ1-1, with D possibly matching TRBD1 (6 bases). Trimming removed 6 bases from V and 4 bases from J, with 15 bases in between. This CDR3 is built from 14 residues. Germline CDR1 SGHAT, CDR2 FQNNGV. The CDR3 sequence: CASRSPGVGTEAFF. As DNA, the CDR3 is TGTGCCAGCAGATCCCCAGGGGTGGGCACTGAAGCTTTCTTT.

The DNA for the CDR3 is TGTGCCAGCAGAGGTGGGACAATTGAAGCTTTCTTT. Its protein product is CASRGGTIEAFF. The V and J genes are TRBV2 and TRBJ1-1, with D possibly being TRBD1 (6 bases). Germline CDR1 reads SNHLY; CDR2 reads FYNNEI. This CDR3 is built from 12 residues. The V gene lost 6 bases and the J gene lost 7 bases, with 12 bases spanning the gap.

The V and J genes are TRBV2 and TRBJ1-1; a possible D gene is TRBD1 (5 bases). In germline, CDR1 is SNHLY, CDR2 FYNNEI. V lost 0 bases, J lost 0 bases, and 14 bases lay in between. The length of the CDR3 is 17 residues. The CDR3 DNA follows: TGTGCCAGCAGTGAAGCGGAGGCAGGGAGGGTGAACACTGAAGCTTTCTTT. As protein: CASSEAEAGRVNTEAFF.

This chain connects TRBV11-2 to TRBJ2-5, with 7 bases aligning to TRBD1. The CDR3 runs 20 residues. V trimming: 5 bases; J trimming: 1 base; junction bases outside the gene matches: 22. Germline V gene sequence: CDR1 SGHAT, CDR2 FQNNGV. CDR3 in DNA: TGTGCCAGCAGCATGCTAGCTTGGGACAGCGACGGGTTGGGCCAAGAGACCCAGTACTTC. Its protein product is CASSMLAWDSDGLGQETQYF.

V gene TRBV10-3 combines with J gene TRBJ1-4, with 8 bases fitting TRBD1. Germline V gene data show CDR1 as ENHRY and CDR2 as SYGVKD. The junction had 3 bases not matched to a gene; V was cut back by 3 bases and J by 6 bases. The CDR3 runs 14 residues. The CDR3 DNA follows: TGTGCCATCAGTGACCGGACAGGGCATGAAAAACTGTTTTTT. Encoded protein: CAISDRTGHEKLFF.

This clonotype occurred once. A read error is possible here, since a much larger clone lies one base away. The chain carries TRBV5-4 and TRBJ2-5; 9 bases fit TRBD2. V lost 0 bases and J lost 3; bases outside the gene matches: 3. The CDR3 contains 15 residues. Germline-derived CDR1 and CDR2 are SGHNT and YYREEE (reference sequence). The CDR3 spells CASSLGTSDKETQYF. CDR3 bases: TGTGCCAGCAGCTTGGGGACTAGCGACAAAGAGACCCAGTACTTC.